This T cell receptor (beta chain) emerged from a study of cytomegalovirus exposure and HLA in healthy donors. Findings of the study overall: V- and J-gene trimming in TCR beta was tied to a missense DCLRE1C variant by an analysis performed later. According to a later analysis, donors in an Asian-associated ancestry cluster reportedly had fewer N-insertions than the roughly 640-donor mean. Another analysis was done later, and it associated over 15,000 TCR beta sequences with HLA alleles at 0.05 false discovery rate. An analysis done earlier found most TCR beta V segments productive about 87% or about 30% of the time.

Amplification used 60 Vbeta primers and 13 Jbeta primers. Here immunoSEQ multiplex PCR was the method, and the copy in TCRdb shows in-frame clones only, minus some. The sample carries about 100,000 clones, 76% recorded once. Concerning this clone itself: Its antigen is not identified.

Germline loops: CDR1 MNHEY, CDR2 SVGAGI. Trimming took off 7 bases at V and 7 bases at J, with 13 bases between the two ends. This CDR3 has 12 amino acids. The sequence was obtained from a man between 40 and 49 years old in good health and CMV-seronegative. The rearrangement joins TRBV6-5 to TRBJ1-2; no reliable D call. Sequenced: PBMCs. DNA for the CDR3: TGTGCCAGCATTGGAGGGAAGGTTGGCTACACCTTC. Translated, it gives CASIGGKVGYTF.